Listed here is a single TCR beta chain. Its antigen is unknown. It has no much larger one-base neighbor in the sample; base qualities were not kept. This specimen belongs to a study of T cell responses to AZD1222 COVID-19 vaccine (dated by TCRdb to the early 2020s). About the full investigation: A total of roughly 240 trial participants underwent TCR sequencing, of whom around 200 received two doses of AZD1222 and some 26 received two doses of the MenACWY control vaccine. Trial participants were enrolled by age into subgroups of 18-55, 56-69 and 70-plus years, and roughly 160, 29 and 62 TCR-sequenced participants, respectively, were included in these subgroups.

The CDR3 holds 18 amino acids from the cysteine to the phenylalanine. The CDR3 DNA has 54 bases and is translated from base 1. V gives up 1 base and J gives up 0 bases, and the segment between their germline ends measures 16 bases. CDR1 LGHNA and CDR2 YSLEER are derived from the germline V gene. The time point label for this specimen denotes: about 28 days (+/-7) after the second vaccine dose. AZD1222 recipients with second doses at about 4 weeks or about 12 weeks were pooled, because spike-specific TCR depth and breadth did not differ between schedules. Vaccinee samples came from UK trials COV001 and COV002, including a single-blind randomized controlled phase 2/3 trial of AZD1222 (ChAdOx1 nCoV-19) in healthy adults. Trial participant PBMC samples were collected at day 0 and day 28 after the second dose for TCRbeta chain sequencing. Summary of the overall study and its limitations: Participants were mostly white British, with more females than males. The authors suggested clonal diversity may have been underestimated. Because no day 14 peak-response samples were available, the repertoires could be characterized only after the peak T cell response. Epitopes outside the regions mutated in the B.1.351 and B.1.1.7 variants were reportedly recognized by nearly half of the unique spike-specific TCRs. After two AZD1222 doses, spike-specific TCR breadth and depth were significantly higher than at day 0 and than in MenACWY recipients. Conclusions about previously exposed vaccinees are limited, since just a handful of AZD1222 recipients were seropositive for SARS-CoV-2 at baseline. Vaccine-associated CD4 TCRs spanned the whole spike protein, with dominant responses in regions 160-218 and 743-854. In the small 56-69-year group, the increase in depth fell short of significance, most likely because of low power.

The CDR3 regions of human TCRbeta chains were analyzed by immunosequencing. Per the original workflow: Repertoire TCRs were matched against a reference library of SARS-CoV-2-specific TCRs generated with the MIRA antigen-specificity platform. Breadth meant the fraction of unique TCRs that were SARS-CoV-2-associated, whereas depth meant the fraction of total T cells that were SARS-CoV-2-associated. Each spike-specific TCR was assigned to its reactive spike region and to a CD4 or CD8 class using the MIRA data. Log10-transformed breadth and depth values were compared by one-way ANOVA with Sidak's multiple comparisons tests. TCRdb retrieved this table from immuneACCESS and kept in-frame rearrangements only. Not all clones are present; in checked studies, unresolved V genes account for under half, and no reason is known for the remainder. For V, J and clone size, that table is used; D and trimming come from the DNA. The sample table holds around 130,000 clones, of which 88% were seen once. Together, the top ten hold approximately 6% of the sample.

Recombination connected TRBV4-3 to TRBJ1-3, with no confidently assigned D gene. This specimen was peripheral blood, taken 28 days after the second AZD1222 dose. The source is an adult who received the AZD1222 COVID-19 vaccine. The CDR3 region: CASSQGAITARSGNTIYF. The DNA sequence is as follows: TGCGCCAGCAGCCAAGGCGCGATAACAGCCCGCTCTGGAAACACCATATATTTT.